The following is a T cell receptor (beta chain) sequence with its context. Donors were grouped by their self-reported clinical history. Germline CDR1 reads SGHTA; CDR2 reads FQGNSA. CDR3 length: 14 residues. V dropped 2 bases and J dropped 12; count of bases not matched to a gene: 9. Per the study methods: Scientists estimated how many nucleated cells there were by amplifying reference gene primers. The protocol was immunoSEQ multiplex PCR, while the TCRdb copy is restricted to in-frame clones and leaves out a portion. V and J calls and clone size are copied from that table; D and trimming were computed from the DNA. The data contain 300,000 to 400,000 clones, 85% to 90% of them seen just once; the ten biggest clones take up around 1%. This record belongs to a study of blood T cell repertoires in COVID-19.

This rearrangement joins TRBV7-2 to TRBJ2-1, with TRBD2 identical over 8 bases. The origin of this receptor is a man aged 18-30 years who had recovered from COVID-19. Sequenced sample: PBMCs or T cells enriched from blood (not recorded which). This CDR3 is CASSLSGRTGGQFF. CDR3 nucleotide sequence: TGTGCCAGCAGCTTAAGCGGGAGAACGGGGGGGCAGTTCTTC.